This record covers a single T cell receptor beta chain. The antigen is not known. The data derive from a study of OX40 agonist ivuxolimab in advanced cancers. Study in general: Of mixed ages from about 23 to 85 and averaging about 56 years, the group was around 78% male.

Study conclusions and caveats: Low normalized T-cell clonal expansion also characterized some of the nonresponders. The mean number of expanded clones was higher in CD8+ T cells than in CD4+.

CDR1 and CDR2 (germline): SGHVS, FQNEAQ. The CDR3 has 15 amino acids. V shed 0 bases, J shed 5 bases, and the junction held 6 bases outside the gene matches. Here immunoSEQ multiplex PCR was the method, and the copy in TCRdb shows in-frame clones only, minus some. The data hold about 41,000 clones, with approximately 87% observed a single time. Sequenced here: CD4+ or CD8+ T cells sorted from blood, sampled in a trial of the OX40 agonist ivuxolimab. This chain links TRBV7-8 with TRBJ2-7, with 8 bases matching TRBD1. The TCR originated in an adult with an advanced solid tumor such as melanoma, head and neck, liver or kidney cancer. This chain's CDR3 is CASSLAGTGLNEQYF. The CDR3 DNA reads as TGTGCCAGCAGCTTAGCTGGGACAGGTCTGAACGAGCAGTACTTC. Drawing the rest from reference TRBV7-8 and TRBJ2-7, the complete variable domain is GAGVSQSPRYKVAKRGQDVALRCDPISGHVSLFWYQQALGQGPEFLTYFQNEAQLDKSGLPSDRFFAERPEGSVSTLKIQRTQQEDSAVYLCASSLAGTGLNEQYFGPGTRLTVT.